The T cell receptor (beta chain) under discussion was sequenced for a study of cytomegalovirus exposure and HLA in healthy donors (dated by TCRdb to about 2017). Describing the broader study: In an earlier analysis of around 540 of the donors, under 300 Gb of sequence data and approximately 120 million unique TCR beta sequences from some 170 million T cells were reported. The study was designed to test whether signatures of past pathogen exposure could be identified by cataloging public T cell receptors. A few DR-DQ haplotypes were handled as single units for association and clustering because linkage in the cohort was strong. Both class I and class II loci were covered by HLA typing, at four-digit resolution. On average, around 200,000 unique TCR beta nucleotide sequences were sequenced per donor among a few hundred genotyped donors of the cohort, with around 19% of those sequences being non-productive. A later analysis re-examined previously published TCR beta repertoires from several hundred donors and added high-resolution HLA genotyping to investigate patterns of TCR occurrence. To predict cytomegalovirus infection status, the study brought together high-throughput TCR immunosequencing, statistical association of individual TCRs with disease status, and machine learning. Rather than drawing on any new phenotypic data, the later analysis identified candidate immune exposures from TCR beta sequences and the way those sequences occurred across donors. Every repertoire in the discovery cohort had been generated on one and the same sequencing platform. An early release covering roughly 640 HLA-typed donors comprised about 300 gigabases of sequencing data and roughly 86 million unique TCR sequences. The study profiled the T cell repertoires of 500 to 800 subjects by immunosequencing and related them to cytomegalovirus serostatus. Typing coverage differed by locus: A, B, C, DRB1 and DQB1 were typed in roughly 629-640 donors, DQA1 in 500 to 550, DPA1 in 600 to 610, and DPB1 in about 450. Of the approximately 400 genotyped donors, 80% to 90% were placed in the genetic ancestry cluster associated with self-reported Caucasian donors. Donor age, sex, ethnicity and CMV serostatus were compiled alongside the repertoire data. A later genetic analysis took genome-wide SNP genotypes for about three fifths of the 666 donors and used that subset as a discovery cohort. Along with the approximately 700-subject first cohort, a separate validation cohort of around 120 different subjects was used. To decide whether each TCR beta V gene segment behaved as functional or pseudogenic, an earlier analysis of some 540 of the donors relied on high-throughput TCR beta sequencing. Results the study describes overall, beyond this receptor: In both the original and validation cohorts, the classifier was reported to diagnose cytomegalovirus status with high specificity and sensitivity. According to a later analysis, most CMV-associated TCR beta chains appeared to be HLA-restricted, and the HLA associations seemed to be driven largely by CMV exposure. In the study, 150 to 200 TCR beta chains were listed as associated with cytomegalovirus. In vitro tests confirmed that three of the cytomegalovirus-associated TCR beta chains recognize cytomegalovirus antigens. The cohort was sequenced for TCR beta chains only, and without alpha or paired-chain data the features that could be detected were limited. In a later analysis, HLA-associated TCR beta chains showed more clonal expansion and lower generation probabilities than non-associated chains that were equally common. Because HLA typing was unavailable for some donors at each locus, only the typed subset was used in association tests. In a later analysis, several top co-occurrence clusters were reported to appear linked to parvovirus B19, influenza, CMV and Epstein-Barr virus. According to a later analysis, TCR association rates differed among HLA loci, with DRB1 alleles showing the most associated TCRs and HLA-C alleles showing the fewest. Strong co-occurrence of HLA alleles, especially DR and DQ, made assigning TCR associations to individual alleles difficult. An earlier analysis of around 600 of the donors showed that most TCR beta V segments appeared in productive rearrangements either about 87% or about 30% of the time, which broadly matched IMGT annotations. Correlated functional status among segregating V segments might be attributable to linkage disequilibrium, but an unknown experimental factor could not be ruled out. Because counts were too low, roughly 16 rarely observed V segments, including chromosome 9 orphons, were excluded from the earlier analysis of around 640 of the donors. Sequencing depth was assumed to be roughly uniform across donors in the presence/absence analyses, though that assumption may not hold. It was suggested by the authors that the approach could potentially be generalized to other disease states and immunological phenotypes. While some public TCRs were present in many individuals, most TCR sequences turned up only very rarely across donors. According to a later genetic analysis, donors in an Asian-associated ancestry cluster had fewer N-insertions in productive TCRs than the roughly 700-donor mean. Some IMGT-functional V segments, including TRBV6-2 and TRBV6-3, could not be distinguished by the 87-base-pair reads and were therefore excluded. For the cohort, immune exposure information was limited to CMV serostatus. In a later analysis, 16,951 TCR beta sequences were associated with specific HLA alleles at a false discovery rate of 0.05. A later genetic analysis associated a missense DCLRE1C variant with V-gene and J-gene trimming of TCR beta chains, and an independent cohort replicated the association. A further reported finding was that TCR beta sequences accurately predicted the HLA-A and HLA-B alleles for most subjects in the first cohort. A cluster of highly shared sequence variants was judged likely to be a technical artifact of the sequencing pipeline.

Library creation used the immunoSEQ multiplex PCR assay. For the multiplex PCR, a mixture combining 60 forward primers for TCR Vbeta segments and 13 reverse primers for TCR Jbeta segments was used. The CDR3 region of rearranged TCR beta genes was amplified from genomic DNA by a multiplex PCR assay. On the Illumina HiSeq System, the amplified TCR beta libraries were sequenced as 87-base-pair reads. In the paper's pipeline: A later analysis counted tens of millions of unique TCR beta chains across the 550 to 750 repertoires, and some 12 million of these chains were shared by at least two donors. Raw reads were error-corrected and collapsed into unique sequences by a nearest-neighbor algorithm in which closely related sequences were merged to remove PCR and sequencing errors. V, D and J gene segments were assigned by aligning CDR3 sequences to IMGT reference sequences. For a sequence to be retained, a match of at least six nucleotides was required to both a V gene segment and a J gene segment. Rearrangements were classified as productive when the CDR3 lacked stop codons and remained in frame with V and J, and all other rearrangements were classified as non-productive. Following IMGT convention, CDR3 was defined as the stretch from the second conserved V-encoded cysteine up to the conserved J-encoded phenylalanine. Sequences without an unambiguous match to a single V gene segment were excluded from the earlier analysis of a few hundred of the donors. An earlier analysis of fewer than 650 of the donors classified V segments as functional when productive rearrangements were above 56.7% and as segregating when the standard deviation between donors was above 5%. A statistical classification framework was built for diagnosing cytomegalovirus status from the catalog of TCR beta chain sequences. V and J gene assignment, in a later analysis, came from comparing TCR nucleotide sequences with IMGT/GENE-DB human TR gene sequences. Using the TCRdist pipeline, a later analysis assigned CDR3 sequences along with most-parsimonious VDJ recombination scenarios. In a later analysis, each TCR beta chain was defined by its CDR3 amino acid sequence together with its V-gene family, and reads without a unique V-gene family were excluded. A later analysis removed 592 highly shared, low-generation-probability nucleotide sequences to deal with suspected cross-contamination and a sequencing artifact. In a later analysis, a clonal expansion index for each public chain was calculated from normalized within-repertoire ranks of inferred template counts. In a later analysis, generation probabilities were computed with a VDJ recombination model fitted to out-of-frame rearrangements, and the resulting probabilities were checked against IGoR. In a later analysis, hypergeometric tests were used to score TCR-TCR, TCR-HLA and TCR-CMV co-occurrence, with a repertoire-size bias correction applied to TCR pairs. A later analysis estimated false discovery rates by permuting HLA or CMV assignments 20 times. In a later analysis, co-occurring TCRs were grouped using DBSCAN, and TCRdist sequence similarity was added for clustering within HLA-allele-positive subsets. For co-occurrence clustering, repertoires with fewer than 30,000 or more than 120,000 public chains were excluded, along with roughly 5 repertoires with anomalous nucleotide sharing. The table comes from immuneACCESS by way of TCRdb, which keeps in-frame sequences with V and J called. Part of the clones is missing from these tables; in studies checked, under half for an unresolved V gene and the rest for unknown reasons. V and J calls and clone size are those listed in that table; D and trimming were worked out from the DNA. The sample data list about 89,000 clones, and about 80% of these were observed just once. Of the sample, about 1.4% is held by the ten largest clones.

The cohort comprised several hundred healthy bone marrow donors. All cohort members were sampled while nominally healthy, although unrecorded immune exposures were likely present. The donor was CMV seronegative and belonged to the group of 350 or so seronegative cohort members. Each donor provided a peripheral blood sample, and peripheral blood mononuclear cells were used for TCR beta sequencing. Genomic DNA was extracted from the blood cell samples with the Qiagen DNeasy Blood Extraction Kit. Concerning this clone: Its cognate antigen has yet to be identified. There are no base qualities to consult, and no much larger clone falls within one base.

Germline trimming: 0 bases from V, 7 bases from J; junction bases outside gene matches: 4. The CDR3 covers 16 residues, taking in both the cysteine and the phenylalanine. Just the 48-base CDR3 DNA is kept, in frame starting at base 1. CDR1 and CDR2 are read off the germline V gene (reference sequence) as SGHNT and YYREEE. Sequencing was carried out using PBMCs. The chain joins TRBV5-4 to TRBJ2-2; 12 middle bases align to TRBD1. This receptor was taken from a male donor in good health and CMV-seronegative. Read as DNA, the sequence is TGTGCCAGCAGCTTGGAGGGACAGGGGGCGATCGGGGAGCTGTTTTTT. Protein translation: CASSLEGQGAIGELFF.